Presented here are 28 T cell receptor beta chains from one specimen sequenced in a study of chemoradiotherapy in HPV16-positive cancers. Method: immunoSEQ multiplex PCR; TCRdb's copy keeps in-frame clones and lacks some. The sample carries 550 to 850 clones, roughly 85% recorded once. The source was tumor tissue, collected from a patient who underwent chemoradiotherapy. The origin of the receptors is a human donor with HPV-associated anogenital cancer.

The chain uses TRBV5-1 and TRBJ1-1; 9 nucleotides align to TRBD1. V dropped 0 bases and J dropped 8; count of bases not matched to a gene: 8. Germline CDR1 SGHRS, CDR2 YFSETQ. CDR3 size: 15 residues. CDR3 in amino acids: CASSLVLGQGGEAFF. The CDR3 region has the DNA TGCGCCAGCAGCTTGGTCCTGGGACAGGGCGGAGAAGCTTTCTTT.

The genes are TRBV6-5 and TRBJ2-6; D gene uncertain. The CDR3 consists of 15 residues. Trimming removed 4 bases at V and 0 bases at J, with 7 bases between. CDR1 and CDR2 (germline): MNHEY, SVGAGI. This chain's CDR3 is CASSSRSSGANVLTF. DNA for the CDR3: TGTGCCAGCAGTTCTCGGAGCTCTGGGGCCAACGTCCTGACTTTC.

V and J are TRBV27 and TRBJ2-7, with 10 bases aligning to TRBD1. CDR3 size: 19 residues. Germline CDR1 MNHEY, CDR2 SMNVEV (reference sequence). With 0 bases clipped from V and 4 bases from J, the junction kept 15 bases outside the gene matches. CDR3 amino acids: CASSLSFFLPGQGTYEQYF. The CDR3 DNA follows: TGTGCCAGCAGTTTATCATTCTTTTTACCGGGACAGGGGACATACGAGCAGTACTTC.

This sequence joins TRBV7-9 and TRBJ1-6, with no clear D. The ends were cut back, 3 bases at V and 0 bases at J, with 6 bases in the middle. The length of the CDR3 is 15 residues. Germline lookup yields CDR1 SEHNR and CDR2 FQNEAQ (reference sequence). The CDR3, as DNA: TGTGCCAGCAGCTTTGGGAGCTCCTATAATTCACCCCTCCACTTT. This gives the protein CASSFGSSYNSPLHF.

This clone was detected a few times. V gene TRBV12-5 combines with J gene TRBJ1-5, with 10 bases aligning to TRBD1. CDR3 size: 15 residues. CDR1 and CDR2 from the germline V gene are LGHNT and FRNRAP. After removal of 5 bases from V and 3 bases from J, the junction contained 4 bases not matched to a gene. In DNA form, the CDR3 reads TGTGCTAGTGGTGCCGGGACAGGGGTCAATCAGCCCCAGCATTTT. Translating gives CASGAGTGVNQPQHF.

The chain has TRBV7-8 and TRBJ2-7, with 8 positions matching TRBD1. The germline V gene encodes CDR1 SGHVS and CDR2 FQNEAQ. The CDR3 spans 14 residues. With 3 bases clipped from V and 5 bases from J, the junction kept 6 bases outside the gene matches. CDR3 nucleotide sequence: TGTGCCAGCAGCTTGTCCGACAGGGGCAACGAGCAGTACTTC. It specifies CASSLSDRGNEQYF.

This chain uses TRBV7-9 with TRBJ2-5, with TRBD1 identical over 11 bases. V lost 1 base to trimming and J lost 4 bases; unmatched junction nucleotides: 2. CDR1 is SEHNR, CDR2 FQNEAQ, per germline (reference sequence). CDR3 length equals 15 residues. The CDR3 coding sequence is TGTGCCAGCAGCTTAGGAGGGACAGGGGGAGAGACCCAGTACTTC. This codes for CASSLGGTGGETQYF.

The genes are TRBV27 and TRBJ2-5; 12 bases line up with TRBD2. V dropped 4 bases and J dropped 5; count of bases not matched to a gene: 5. The CDR3 has 15 residues. Germline V lookup: CDR1 MNHEY, CDR2 SMNVEV (reference sequence). CDR3 loop: CASSSTSGGRETQYF. The DNA of the CDR3 is TGTGCCAGCAGTTCGACTAGCGGGGGAAGGGAGACCCAGTACTTC.

This clone was detected once. The CDR3 reads CASSNTRRRDTEAFF. The CDR3 nucleotides read TGTGCCAGCAGTAACACCAGGAGGAGGGACACTGAAGCTTTCTTT. The V call is TRBV25-1, the J call TRBJ1-1; D is unclear. Trimming shortened V by 5 bases and J by 3 bases, and 16 bases separated the two germline ends. The germline V gene has CDR1 MGHDK and CDR2 SYGVNS. The length of the CDR3 is 15 residues.

The V and J genes are TRBV5-6 and TRBJ2-2, with unresolved D. V shed 1 base and J shed 0 bases, with 10 bases lying between them. The CDR3 length is 16 residues. The germline V gene encodes CDR1 SGHDT and CDR2 YYEEEE. The CDR3 DNA is TGTGCCAGCAGCTTGCCGGGCAGATCGAACACCGGGGAGCTGTTTTTT. Amino acid sequence: CASSLPGRSNTGELFF.

This chain connects TRBV6-1 to TRBJ2-3, with 10 positions matching TRBD2. This CDR3 spans 15 amino acids. Germline V gene lookup returns CDR1 MNHNS and CDR2 SASEGT. The junction had 10 bases not matched to a gene; V was cut back by 7 bases and J by 6 bases. CDR3 protein: CASTPSGGIGDTQYF. The CDR3, as DNA: TGTGCCAGCACCCCTAGCGGGGGAATCGGGGATACGCAGTATTTT.

This clone was seen a single time. This sequence joins TRBV7-6 and TRBJ2-5; 9 nucleotides agree with TRBD2. This CDR3 is built from 15 residues. CDR1 SGHVS and CDR2 FNYEAQ come from the germline V gene. V was clipped by 7 bases and J by 5 bases; unmatched bases: 11. The CDR3 DNA follows: TGTGCCAGCACCGAAGCGGGAGGTGCAATTGAGACCCAGTACTTC. Protein: CASTEAGGAIETQYF. Full variable domain (remainder filled in from reference TRBV7-6 and TRBJ2-5): GAGVSQSPRYKVTKRGQDVALRCDPISGHVSLYWYRQALGQGPEFLTYFNYEAQQDKSGLPNDRFSAERPEGSISTLTIQRTEQRDSAMYRCASTEAGGAIETQYFGPGTRLLVL.

As for this clone: One end of the junction does not line up with germline, which may come from a read error. The CDR3 spells CASSLAGRGARKNF. The CDR3, as DNA: TGTGCCAGCAGCTTAGCGGGGAGGGGGGCTCGGAAGAACTTC. V is TRBV7-2 and J is TRBJ2-5, with a possible D match to TRBD2 (7 bases). This CDR3 contains 14 residues. CDR1 and CDR2 (germline): SGHTA, FQGNSA.

This clone was picked up one time. The V call is TRBV5-1, the J call TRBJ1-2; 12 bases are a match to TRBD1. The CDR3 contains 18 residues. Per germline, CDR1 SGHRS and CDR2 YFSETQ. The J segment lost 6 bases and the V segment lost 0 bases, leaving 12 bases of the junction unmatched. CDR3 sequence (DNA): TGCGCCAGCAGCTTGGCCAACCGGGACAGGGGGCGCTTGAATGGCTACACCTTC. It codes for CASSLANRDRGRLNGYTF. Based on the CDR3 plus reference TRBV5-1 and TRBJ1-2, the full variable domain is KAGVTQTPRYLIKTRGQQVTLSCSPISGHRSVSWYQQTPGQGLQFLFEYFSETQRNKGNFPGRFSGRQFSNSRSEMNVSTLELGDSALYLCASSLANRDRGRLNGYTFGSGTRLTVV.

This chain joins TRBV9 and TRBJ2-1; D unclear. V lost 4 bases, J lost 0 bases, and 14 bases lay in between. Germline assignment: CDR1 SGDLS and CDR2 YYNGEE. This CDR3 region has 16 residues. CDR3 bases: TGTGCCAGCAGCTCACCAGCCCCCAGCTCCTACAATGAGCAGTTCTTC. As protein: CASSSPAPSSYNEQFF.

The chain uses TRBV30 and TRBJ1-1, with TRBD1 as a possible D gene (6 bases). Trimming pared 3 bases from V and 3 bases from J, leaving 11 bases between. CDR3 length: 13 amino acids. From germline, CDR1 is GTSNPN and CDR2 SVGIG (reference sequence). DNA for the CDR3: TGTGCCTGGAGGAAGGGGGGGGACACTGAAGCTTTCTTT. This encodes CAWRKGGDTEAFF.

V gene TRBV11-1 combines with J gene TRBJ2-7, with 10 nucleotides matching TRBD1. CDR1 and CDR2 from the germline V gene are SGHAT and FQDESV (reference sequence). V lost 5 bases, J lost 3 bases, and 7 bases stayed unmatched. This CDR3 region has 15 residues. CDR3: CASSPRDRGIYEQYF. In nucleotides, the CDR3 is TGTGCCAGCAGCCCCCGGGACAGGGGAATCTACGAGCAGTACTTC.

The chain couples TRBV2 to TRBJ2-2; D not resolved. V was shortened by 6 bases and J by 5 bases, with 7 bases between the two germline ends. The CDR3 spans 12 residues. Germline V CDR1 and CDR2: SNHLY, FYNNEI. Written as DNA, the CDR3 is TGTGCCAGCAGGGATGATACCGGGGAGCTGTTTTTT. This encodes CASRDDTGELFF.

The V and J genes are TRBV28 and TRBJ1-6; D remains ambiguous. Germline CDR1 and CDR2: MDHEN and SYDVKM. The CDR3 covers 14 residues. The V end lost 7 bases, the J end lost 0 bases, and 7 bases lay between the germline ends. CDR3 protein: CASKPSSYNSPLHF. In nucleotides, the CDR3 is TGTGCCAGCAAGCCCAGCTCCTATAATTCACCCCTCCACTTT.

J is TRBJ2-1 and V is TRBV10-2; D is possibly TRBD1 (6 bases). Looked up from germline, CDR1 is WSHSY and CDR2 is SAAADI. This CDR3 has 14 residues. V was shortened by 7 bases and J by 1 base, with 11 bases between the two germline ends. In nucleotides, the CDR3 is TGCGCCAGCACCAGACAGGATTCCTACAATGAGCAGTTCTTC. Translated, it gives CASTRQDSYNEQFF.

The CDR3 DNA reads TGTGCCAGCAGCTTCGGCTGGGGGCGTACGGAAAATTCACCCCTCCACTTT. Translated: CASSFGWGRTENSPLHF. This sequence joins TRBV13 and TRBJ1-6, with a weak D call TRBD1 (6 bases). From germline, CDR1 is PRHDT and CDR2 FYEKMQ (reference sequence). CDR3 length: 17 amino acids. The V end was cut by 3 bases, the J end by 7 bases, with 19 bases between.

This clone was seen just once. V gene TRBV29-1 combines with J gene TRBJ2-3; 12 bases fit TRBD2. V gave up 4 bases and J gave up 5 bases; unmatched junction bases: 4. Germline V CDR1 and CDR2: SQVTM, ANQGSEA. The CDR3 length is 14 residues. This CDR3 is CSVVLAGGLDTQYF. As DNA, the CDR3 is TGCAGCGTTGTACTAGCGGGGGGCCTAGATACGCAGTATTTT.

This chain links TRBV2 with TRBJ2-1; tentatively, D is TRBD1 (5 bases). The CDR3 loop spans 14 amino acids. Germline V lookup: CDR1 SNHLY, CDR2 FYNNEI. V was trimmed by 7 bases and J by 4 bases, leaving 14 bases between them. The CDR3 sequence: CASKRGPPYNEQFF. CDR3 nucleotides: TGTGCCAGCAAAAGGGGCCCCCCATACAATGAGCAGTTCTTC.

Comments on this clone: Other DNA sequences from this sample encode an identical CDR3 as well. The DNA of the CDR3 is TGTGCCAGCTCACCAGAACAGTCCTCTGGAAACACCATATATTTT. It specifies CASSPEQSSGNTIYF. The chain combines TRBV18 with TRBJ1-3; D is unclear. The CDR3 extends over 15 amino acids. Looked up from germline, CDR1 is KGHSH and CDR2 is LQKENI. Deletions cut 2 bases from V and 0 bases from J, with 8 bases between.

The rearrangement links TRBV30 to TRBJ2-7; 10 positions match TRBD1. This CDR3 region has 16 residues. Germline CDR1 is GTSNPN and CDR2 is SVGIG (reference sequence). The ends lost 4 bases at V and 6 bases at J; junction bases unmatched: 15. CDR3 protein: CAWTNVRDRGRGEQYF. The CDR3 DNA is TGTGCCTGGACTAATGTCCGGGACAGGGGTCGTGGCGAGCAGTACTTC.

The rearrangement joins TRBV7-2 to TRBJ2-7; 7 bases agree with TRBD1. CDR3 size: 14 residues. The germline gives CDR1 SGHTA, CDR2 FQGNSA. The ends lost 8 bases at V and 2 bases at J; junction bases unmatched: 9. The CDR3: CASAPGGRAYEQYF. CDR3 sequence (DNA): TGTGCCAGCGCTCCAGGGGGAAGGGCCTACGAGCAGTACTTC.

The gene calls are TRBV7-2 and TRBJ2-5, with 11 bases lining up with TRBD2. The J call may be wrong; the DNA end is better matched by TRBJ2-7. This CDR3 has 16 residues. CDR1 and CDR2 (germline): SGHTA, FQGNSA. CDR3 protein: CASSLVAGGMSYEQYF. CDR3 in DNA: TGTGCCAGCAGCTTAGTAGCGGGAGGGATGTCCTACGAGCAGTACTTC.

This sequence joins TRBV5-1 and TRBJ2-1; 12 bases agree with TRBD2. The CDR3 sequence is 15 residues long. V was pared by 4 bases and J by 9 bases, with 8 bases of the junction left unmatched. Germline values: CDR1 SGHRS, CDR2 YFSETQ. CDR3 in amino acids: CASSPSSGRAGEQFF. CDR3 DNA: TGCGCCAGCAGCCCTTCTAGCGGGAGGGCCGGTGAGCAGTTCTTC. Full variable domain (missing parts from reference TRBV5-1 and TRBJ2-1): KAGVTQTPRYLIKTRGQQVTLSCSPISGHRSVSWYQQTPGQGLQFLFEYFSETQRNKGNFPGRFSGRQFSNSRSEMNVSTLELGDSALYLCASSPSSGRAGEQFFGPGTRLTVL.